This TCR beta chain was profiled in a study of shared clonotypes between healthy human individuals. Overall study context: Plates per donor: three CD4 naive, three CD4 memory, two CD8 naive, one CD8 memory.

Researchers ran the assay at a deep level. The table came from immunoSEQ multiplex PCR; TCRdb's copy has only in-frame clones and leaves some out. The table shows about 820,000 clones, with 90% to 95% occurring only once. In germline, CDR1 is SGHRS, CDR2 YFSETQ. Trimming removed 0 bases from V and 4 bases from J, with 11 bases in between. The CDR3 consists of 15 residues. The naive CD8 subset, CD45RO-negative cells positively selected for CCR7, excluded terminally differentiated effector memory CD45RA+ cells. The sequence came from a young man in good health. Sequenced sample: naive CD8+ T cells sorted from blood. The chain uses TRBV5-1 and TRBJ2-1; D remains ambiguous. The CDR3 sequence is CASSLGESEYNEQFF. CDR3 nucleotides: TGCGCCAGCAGCTTGGGGGAAAGTGAATACAATGAGCAGTTCTTC.